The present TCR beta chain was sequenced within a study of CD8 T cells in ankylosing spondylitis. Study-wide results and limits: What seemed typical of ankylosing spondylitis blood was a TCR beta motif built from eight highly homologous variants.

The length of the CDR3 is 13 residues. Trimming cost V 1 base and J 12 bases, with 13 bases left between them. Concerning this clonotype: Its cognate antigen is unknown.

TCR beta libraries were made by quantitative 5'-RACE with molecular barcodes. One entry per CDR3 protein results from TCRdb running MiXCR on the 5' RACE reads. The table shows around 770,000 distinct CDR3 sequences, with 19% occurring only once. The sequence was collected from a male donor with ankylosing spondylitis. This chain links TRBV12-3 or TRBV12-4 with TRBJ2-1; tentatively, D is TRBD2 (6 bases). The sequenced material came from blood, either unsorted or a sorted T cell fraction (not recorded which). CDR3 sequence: CASSLDLAWVQFF. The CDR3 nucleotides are TGTGCCAGCAGTTTAGACCTAGCGTGGGTGCAGTTCTTC.